This T cell receptor beta chain emerged from a study of glioma-infiltrating T cells. Across the study: WHO grade II oligodendrogliomas or astrocytomas, plus non-recurrent WHO grade IV glioblastomas, were sampled. Presurgical dexamethasone in glioma patients lasted six or fewer days.

Germline-derived CDR1 and CDR2 are LNHDA and SQIVND (reference sequence). The CDR3 loop spans 14 amino acids. Trimming left V 2 bases short and J 5 bases short, with 13 bases between. Amplification of TCR alpha and beta CDR3 regions from RNA used iRepertoire nested multiplex PCR. TCRdb re-analysed the multiplex PCR reads in MiXCR, keeping a single row per CDR3 protein. Counted here are 300,000 to 450,000 distinct CDR3 sequences, around 45% occurring once; the ten biggest clones make up 12%. The sequence was obtained from a human donor with low-grade glioma or glioblastoma, undergoing nonglioma brain surgery, or in good health (not recorded which). J is TRBJ2-7 and V is TRBV19; a possible D gene is TRBD2 (6 bases). The sample comprised glioma tissue, nonneoplastic brain tissue, or PBMCs (not recorded which). The CDR3 sequence: CASSISGLINEQYF. The CDR3 region has the DNA TGTGCCAGTAGTATAAGCGGGCTGATCAACGAGCAGTACTTC. Together with reference TRBV19 and TRBJ2-7, the CDR3 gives the full variable domain: DGGITQSPKYLFRKEGQNVTLSCEQNLNHDAMYWYRQDPGQGLRLIYYSQIVNDFQKGDIAEGYSVSREKKESFPLTVTSAQKNPTAFYLCASSISGLINEQYFGPGTRLTVT.